One TCR beta chain is described in this entry. Its antigen is undetermined. The sample comes from a study of post-analysis software for immune sequencing data. Notes on the study in general: In patients, 4 to 6 TRBV segments were more frequent than in controls, with TRBV5-6, TRBV5-1 and TRBV20-1 among them. Multiple sclerosis was associated with a significant reduction in normalized Chao1 diversity relative to controls.

The ends were cut back, 7 bases at V and 1 base at J, with 13 bases in the middle. The CDR3 has 14 amino acids. Carried by the TCR beta cDNA libraries were unique molecular identifiers. In TCRdb, the PCR reads were re-called with MiXCR into one record per CDR3 protein. This sample has roughly 620,000 distinct CDR3 sequences, with about 40% found just once. This chain links TRBV12-3 or TRBV12-4 with TRBJ1-2; D ambiguous. The receptor was derived from a girl aged 10-17 years with multiple sclerosis. Sequencing used blood. The CDR3 nucleotides are TGTGCCAGCACCCCTCCCGAGGGTAACTATGGCTACACCTTC. It codes for CASTPPEGNYGYTF.